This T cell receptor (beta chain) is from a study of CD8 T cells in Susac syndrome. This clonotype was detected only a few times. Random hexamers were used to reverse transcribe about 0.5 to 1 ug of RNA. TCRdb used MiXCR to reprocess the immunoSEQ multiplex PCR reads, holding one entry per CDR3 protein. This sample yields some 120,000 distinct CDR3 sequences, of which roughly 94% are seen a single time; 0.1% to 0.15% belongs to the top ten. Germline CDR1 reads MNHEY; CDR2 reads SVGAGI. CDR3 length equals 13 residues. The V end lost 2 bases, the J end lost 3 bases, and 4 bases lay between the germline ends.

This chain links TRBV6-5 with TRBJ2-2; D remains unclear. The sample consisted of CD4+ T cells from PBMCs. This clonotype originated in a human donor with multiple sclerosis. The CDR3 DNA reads TGTGCCAGCAGTTACCCAGACACCGGGGAGCTGTTTTTT. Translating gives CASSYPDTGELFF.